The rows below give T cell receptor beta chains drawn from one sample of a study of cytomegalovirus exposure and HLA in healthy donors. Here immunoSEQ multiplex PCR was the method, and the copy in TCRdb shows in-frame clones only, minus some. The sample yields approximately 110,000 clones, 65% to 80% seen once. Sequencing input: PBMCs. The receptors were gathered from a human donor in good health. CDR3s include the opening cysteine and the closing phenylalanine or tryptophan. D genes are given only for firm matches. Only part of the rows carry a size: once, few, many, or a class if the clone is expanded.

.	TRBV7-6	TRBJ1-1	.	CASSLGAVNTEAFF	TGTGCCAGCAGCTTAGGGGCAGTGAACACTGAAGCTTTCTTT
.	TRBV5-1	TRBJ1-1	TRBD1	CASSRTGVNTEAFF	TGCGCCAGCTCCCGGACAGGGGTTAACACTGAAGCTTTCTTT
.	TRBV29-1	TRBJ2-3	TRBD1	CSVAGQGGGDTQYF	TGCAGCGTTGCTGGACAGGGGGGCGGAGATACGCAGTATTTT
.	TRBV19	TRBJ1-5	TRBD1	CASSIRDSNQPQHF	TGTGCCAGTAGTATTAGGGACAGTAATCAGCCCCAGCATTTT
.	TRBV12-2	TRBJ1-5	.	CASRSFTGGEQPQHF	TGTGCAAGTCGCTCCTTTACAGGGGGCGAGCAGCCCCAGCATTTT
.	TRBV30	TRBJ2-7	TRBD1	CAWKQGVYEQYF	TGTGCCTGGAAGCAGGGGGTCTACGAGCAGTACTTC
.	TRBV19	TRBJ2-7	.	CASSARMIYEQYF	TGTGCCAGTAGTGCCAGGATGATCTACGAGCAGTACTTC
.	TRBV10-2	TRBJ2-6	.	CASRAGSSGANGLTF	TGCGCCAGCAGGGCCGGGAGCTCTGGGGCCAACGGCCTGACTTTC
.	TRBV5-4	TRBJ2-5	TRBD2	CASSWGLAGKETQYF	TGTGCCAGCAGTTGGGGACTAGCGGGAAAAGAGACCCAGTACTTC
.	TRBV10-3	TRBJ2-7	.	CAITRGDSYEQYF	TGTGCCATCACCCGAGGGGACTCCTACGAGCAGTACTTC
.	TRBV21-1	TRBJ2-7	.	CASSKKGQLYEQYF	TGTGCCAGCAGCAAAAAGGGACAGCTCTACGAGCAGTACTTC
.	TRBV6-1	TRBJ1-1	.	CASSPTGSEAFF	TGTGCCAGCAGCCCGACAGGCTCTGAAGCTTTCTTT
few	TRBV6-5	TRBJ2-3	.	CASSPLRGITDTQYF	TGTGCCAGCAGTCCCCTAAGGGGGATCACAGATACGCAGTATTTT
.	TRBV7-9	TRBJ2-1	.	CASSLGFGGRFYNEQFF	TGTGCCAGCAGCTTAGGATTTGGTGGGAGGTTCTACAATGAGCAGTTCTTC
.	TRBV5-1	TRBJ1-1	TRBD1	CASSWFGQEGTEAFF	TGCGCCAGCAGCTGGTTTGGACAGGAGGGCACTGAAGCTTTCTTT
.	TRBV6-5	TRBJ2-5	TRBD2	CASSPQGGGETQYF	TGTGCCAGCAGCCCCCAGGGCGGGGGAGAGACCCAGTACTTC
.	TRBV27	TRBJ2-3	.	CASRIAHSDTQYF	TGTGCCAGCAGAATTGCGCATTCAGATACGCAGTATTTT
.	TRBV9	TRBJ2-1	.	CASSEADRLYNEQFF	TGTGCCAGCAGCGAGGCGGACAGATTATACAATGAGCAGTTCTTC
few	TRBV27	TRBJ2-5	TRBD1	CASRPGQVSETQYF	TGTGCCAGCAGGCCGGGACAGGTTTCCGAGACCCAGTACTTC
.	TRBV10-1	TRBJ2-7	TRBD2	CASSDLEASGYEQYF	TGCGCCAGCAGTGACTTAGAGGCTAGCGGTTACGAGCAGTACTTC
.	TRBV10-2	TRBJ2-3	TRBD2	CASSTGTTGTDTQYF	TGCGCCAGCAGTACCGGGACTACGGGGACAGATACGCAGTATTTT
.	TRBV7-3	TRBJ2-2	.	CASSQTTSSTNTGELFF	TGTGCCAGCAGCCAAACGACTAGTTCAACGAACACCGGGGAGCTGTTTTTT
.	TRBV6-1	TRBJ2-3	.	CASSEIGWASTDTQYF	TGTGCCAGCAGTGAAATCGGCTGGGCGAGCACAGATACGCAGTATTTT
.	TRBV19	TRBJ2-7	TRBD1	CASSNLGQGAYEQYF	TGTGCCAGTAGTAATTTGGGACAGGGGGCCTACGAGCAGTACTTC
.	TRBV21-1	TRBJ2-2	.	CASSIPGERAVRTASGELFF	TGTGCCAGCAGCATACCGGGGGAGAGGGCCGTTAGGACCGCCTCCGGGGAGCTGTTTTTT
.	TRBV28	TRBJ2-5	.	CASRAGSGETQYF	TGTGCCAGCAGGGCGGGGTCCGGGGAGACCCAGTACTTC
.	TRBV7-8	TRBJ2-1	TRBD2	CASSLARVVWEGPGNEQFF	TGTGCCAGCAGCTTAGCGCGGGTTGTGTGGGAGGGCCCCGGTAATGAGCAGTTCTTC
.	TRBV5-4	TRBJ2-3	.	CASSLVIRGGTDTQYF	TGTGCCAGCAGCTTGGTTATCAGGGGCGGCACAGATACGCAGTATTTT
.	TRBV28	TRBJ2-7	.	CASFSGGRVGGEQYF	TGTGCCAGCTTCTCAGGGGGCCGCGTGGGGGGGGAGCAGTACTTC
.	TRBV23-1	TRBJ2-4	.	CASSHGEREVAKNIQYF	TGCGCCAGCAGTCACGGAGAAAGAGAGGTAGCCAAAAACATTCAGTACTTC
.	TRBV4-1	TRBJ1-1	.	CASSLGGSGTEAFF	TGCGCCAGCAGCTTAGGGGGTTCGGGTACTGAAGCTTTCTTT